The present TCR beta chain was sequenced within a study of cytomegalovirus exposure and HLA in healthy donors. The study's findings and limits: Later on, analysis showed that most CMV-associated TCR beta chains appeared to be HLA-restricted. Prior analysis indicated that the majority of TCR beta V segments exhibited productivity approximately 90% or approximately 30% of the time.

Germline trimming cut 6 bases from V and 9 bases from J; bases unmatched to any gene: 12. This CDR3 contains 15 residues. Germline V gives CDR1 SGHVS, CDR2 FNYEAQ. The PCR made use of 60 Vbeta and 13 Jbeta primers. The method was immunoSEQ multiplex PCR; TCRdb's version includes in-frame clones alone and lacks a portion of them. The repertoire consists of fewer than 200,000 clones, with 75% to 90% occurring once and the leading ten covering 2.3%. With regard to this clone: The antigen is unknown.

Sequencing was carried out using PBMCs. V usage is TRBV7-6 and J usage is TRBJ2-1, with TRBD2 identical over 9 bases. The TCR was taken from a male donor in good health and CMV-seronegative. CDR3 sequence reads: CASRLVAGVESEQFF. The CDR3 DNA is TGTGCCAGCAGGCTAGTAGCGGGGGTCGAGAGTGAGCAGTTCTTC.